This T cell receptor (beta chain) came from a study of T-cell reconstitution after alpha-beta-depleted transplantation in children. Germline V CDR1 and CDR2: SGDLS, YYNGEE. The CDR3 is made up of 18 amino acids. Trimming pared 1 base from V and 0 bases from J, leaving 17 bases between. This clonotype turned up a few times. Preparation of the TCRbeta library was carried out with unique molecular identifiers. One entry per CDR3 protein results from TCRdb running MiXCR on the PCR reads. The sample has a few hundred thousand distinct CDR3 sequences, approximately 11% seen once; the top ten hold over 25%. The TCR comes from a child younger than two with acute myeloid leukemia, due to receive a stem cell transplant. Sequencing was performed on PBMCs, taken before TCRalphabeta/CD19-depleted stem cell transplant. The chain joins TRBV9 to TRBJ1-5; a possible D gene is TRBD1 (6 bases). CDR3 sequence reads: CASSVLSRGHHSNQPQHF. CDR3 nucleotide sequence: TGTGCCAGCAGCGTATTGTCTCGGGGACATCATAGCAATCAGCCCCAGCATTTT.